Reported below is one TCR beta chain. The study recruited people aged roughly 18 to 89 years across about two dozen US areas. Recovered Cohort 3 donors showed two negative PCRs, clearance, or symptom resolution. The repertoire was sequenced with immunoSEQ multiplex PCR; TCRdb's copy has only in-frame clones and lacks some. This table has about 190,000 clones, roughly 80% appearing once. CDR3 size: 15 residues. The germline gives CDR1 MDHEN, CDR2 SYDVKM. The V gene lost 3 bases and the J gene lost 4 bases, with 10 bases spanning the gap. The sample belongs to a study of blood T cell repertoires in COVID-19. Looking at the study overall: From the United States, Italy and Spain came samples of acute and convalescent COVID-19.

Sequenced input: PBMCs or T cells enriched from blood (not recorded which). The origin of this receptor is a woman aged 30 to 39 who had recovered from COVID-19. The V and J genes are TRBV28 and TRBJ2-6, with D possibly being TRBD1 (5 bases). Here the CDR3 reads CASSFLRVGANVLTF. CDR3 coding DNA: TGTGCCAGCAGTTTCCTCAGGGTCGGGGCCAACGTCCTGACTTTC.